The rows below give T cell receptor beta chains drawn from one sample of a study of cytomegalovirus exposure and HLA in healthy donors. The protocol was immunoSEQ multiplex PCR, while the TCRdb copy is restricted to in-frame clones and leaves out a portion. The specimen's table records about 160,000 clones. The sequenced sample was PBMCs. The receptors originated from a man aged 30 to 39 in good health and CMV-seronegative. CDR3s include the opening cysteine and the closing phenylalanine or tryptophan.

cdr3_aa j_call v_call
CASSLATYSGNTIYF TRBJ1-3 TRBV7-2
CASSLPSGRRNYNEQFF TRBJ2-1 TRBV11-3
CASSRDSFYPAHYGYTF TRBJ1-2 TRBV5-6
CASSSTPSLLNTGELFF TRBJ2-2 TRBV5-1
CAGTILGLAGVTDTQYF TRBJ2-3 TRBV10-1
CASSLARETQYF TRBJ2-5 TRBV5-4
CASSTFSGGEAFF TRBJ1-1 TRBV28
CASSSELNQPQHF TRBJ1-5 TRBV5-1
CSAGRDREYNEQFF TRBJ2-1 TRBV29-1
CASSDQVYRPQHF TRBJ1-5 TRBV6-1
CASSLSSGRVTDTQYF TRBJ2-3 TRBV7-2
CATRSTGGSHEQYF TRBJ2-7 TRBV15
CASSRDRASNEQFF TRBJ2-1 TRBV6-4
CASSLTERAFQYF TRBJ2-7 TRBV7-3
CASSNNRGGTEAFF TRBJ1-1 TRBV10-1
CASSGGDGLNTEAFF TRBJ1-1 TRBV6-5
CASLGTGGGDTQYF TRBJ2-3 TRBV28
CASSSSSVGYTF TRBJ1-2 TRBV11-2
CASSEQVSSYEQYF TRBJ2-7 TRBV19
CASSPGPPNTEAFF TRBJ1-1 TRBV5-1
CASSPGTGQGNEQFF TRBJ2-1 TRBV7-3
CATSRDPEKTGPGAFF TRBJ1-1 TRBV15
CASSRPRGLHNTEAFF TRBJ1-1 TRBV28
CASSLPRGSPVDGTQYF TRBJ2-5 TRBV7-6
CASSLGGTSPNEQYF . TRBV27
CASSPPGTQTAGTQYF TRBJ2-3 TRBV18
CASGLTTGEETQYF TRBJ2-5 TRBV12-5